This T cell receptor (beta chain) was obtained from a study of brain T cells in children with intractable seizures. The sequenced cases were selected for having the highest brain T cell transcript signatures. The method was immunoSEQ multiplex PCR; TCRdb's version includes in-frame clones alone and lacks a portion of them. The sample includes roughly 23,000 clones, 94% seen only once; the top ten take around 6%. Regarding the study as a whole: Pre-surgery blood may have been undersampled, hiding some clones. HCMV serostatus was not known, and viral specificity came from CDR3 similarity only.

In regard to this clone: Its specificity is unknown.

In germline, CDR1 is MNHNS, CDR2 SASEGT. The CDR3 runs 19 residues. With 0 bases clipped from V and 0 bases from J, the junction kept 8 bases outside the gene matches. Sequenced here: peripheral blood, sampled at surgery. This clonotype originated in a boy between 10 and 17 years old with focal cortical dysplasia and intractable seizures. The chain employs TRBV6-1 and TRBJ2-2, with TRBD2 identical over 9 bases. The CDR3 loop is CASSEAVAGAPPNTGELFF. CDR3 DNA sequence: TGTGCCAGCAGTGAAGCGGTAGCGGGAGCCCCCCCGAACACCGGGGAGCTGTTTTTT.